The 12 T cell receptor beta chains listed next were all sequenced from one sample in a study of blood T cell repertoires in COVID-19. Sequenced by immunoSEQ multiplex PCR; TCRdb stores in-frame clones only, minus some. The table includes about 170,000 clones, 65% to 80% detected once. The sample taken for sequencing was PBMCs or T cells enriched from blood (not recorded which). The receptors derive from a woman in her 70s in a cohort exposed to, infected with or recovered from COVID-19 (not recorded which).

This clone showed up just a few times. The genes are TRBV7-2 and TRBJ2-3; 12 nucleotides line up with TRBD1. CDR3 length equals 18 residues. Germline CDR1 and CDR2: SGHTA and FQGNSA. With 0 bases clipped from V and 5 bases from J, the junction kept 9 bases outside the gene matches. The CDR3 DNA sequence: TGTGCCAGCAGCTTAGCGCGGGGACAGGGGGCGCGTCTAGATACGCAGTATTTT. This translates into CASSLARGQGARLDTQYF.

At least ten counts were recorded for this clone. The chain recombines TRBV3-1 (or the pseudogene TRBV3-2) with TRBJ2-3; 7 bases are shared with TRBD2. J was trimmed by 2 bases and V by 4 bases; bases with no gene match: 18. This CDR3 region has 19 residues. Germline V gene data show CDR1 as LGHDT and CDR2 as YNNKEL (reference sequence). CDR3 sequence reads: CASSPQWGGGPNVTDTQYF. DNA for the CDR3: TGTGCCAGCAGCCCCCAATGGGGGGGAGGGCCAAACGTCACAGATACGCAGTATTTT.

The rearrangement uses TRBV2 and TRBJ2-5, with D perhaps TRBD2 (6 bases). The V end lost 7 bases, the J end lost 13 bases, and 22 bases lay between the germline ends. There are 13 residues in the CDR3. Looked up from germline, CDR1 is SNHLY and CDR2 is FYNNEI. This CDR3 is CASTGLPGETWYF. The CDR3 bases are TGTGCCAGCACAGGACTACCGGGGGAGACCTGGTACTTC.

Concerning this clone itself: The DNA is omitted, as the CDR3 cannot be located on it reliably, and the CDR3 follows TCRdb's listing. V usage is TRBV27 and J usage is TRBJ1-2; the table's D call, TRBD1, was not checked against the DNA. From germline, CDR1 is MNHEY and CDR2 SMNVEV (reference sequence). A total of 14 residues make up the CDR3, ends included. The CDR3 loop is CASSSSGQRDGYTF.

The chain uses TRBV6-5 and TRBJ2-7; weak D call: TRBD1 (5 bases). CDR1 and CDR2 (germline): MNHEY, SVGAGI. V was cut by 6 bases and J by 1 base, with 10 bases left in between. The CDR3 runs to 13 residues. In DNA, the CDR3 is TGTGCCAGCAGAGGGGTGGTATCCTACGAGCAGTACTTC. As protein: CASRGVVSYEQYF.

This chain uses TRBV5-4 with TRBJ1-1; 8 positions match TRBD1. J lost 6 bases, V lost 4 bases, and 2 bases had no gene match. Per germline, CDR1 SGHNT and CDR2 YYREEE (reference sequence). This CDR3 comprises 12 residues. CDR3 sequence: CASSPGGAEAFF. CDR3 coding DNA: TGTGCCAGCAGCCCAGGGGGCGCTGAAGCTTTCTTT. The variable domain in full, completed from reference TRBV5-4 and TRBJ1-1, reads ETGVTQSPTHLIKTRGQQVTLRCSSQSGHNTVSWYQQALGQGPQFIFQYYREEENGRGNFPPRFSGLQFPNYSSELNVNALELDDSALYLCASSPGGAEAFFGQGTRLTVV.

The chain is built from TRBV6-2 or TRBV6-3 and TRBJ2-7; D perhaps matches TRBD2 (5 bases). Germline V gives CDR1 MNHEY, CDR2 SVGEGT. V lost 6 bases to trimming and J lost 3 bases, with 9 bases between them. This CDR3 comprises 12 residues. CDR3 nucleotide sequence: TGTGCCAGCAGCCGGACTGGCTACGAGCAGTACTTC. As protein: CASSRTGYEQYF.

This chain links TRBV5-1 with TRBJ2-5; 13 nucleotides align to TRBD2. V was clipped by 4 bases and J by 5 bases; unmatched bases: 2. CDR3 size: 14 residues. Germline CDR1 reads SGHRS; CDR2 reads YFSETQ. CDR3 nucleotide sequence: TGCGCCAGCAGCCGGACTAGCGGGAGTGAGACCCAGTACTTC. Protein: CASSRTSGSETQYF.

The V and J genes are TRBV18 and TRBJ2-5, with TRBD2 matching over 9 bases. V was pared by 4 bases and J by 4 bases, with 10 bases of the junction left unmatched. The CDR3 covers 16 residues. The V gene's germline CDR1 is KGHSH and CDR2 LQKENI. Here the CDR3 DNA reads TGTGCCAGCTCACAGACTAGCGGACATCCGATAGAGACCCAGTACTTC. It yields the protein CASSQTSGHPIETQYF. Drawing the rest from reference TRBV18 and TRBJ2-5, the complete variable domain is NAGVMQNPRHLVRRRGQEARLRCSPMKGHSHVYWYRQLPEEGLKFMVYLQKENIIDESGMPKERFSAEFPKEGPSILRIQQVVRGDSAAYFCASSQTSGHPIETQYFGPGTRLLVL.

This chain connects TRBV5-4 to TRBJ2-3; D is unclear. Trimming pared 1 base from V and 1 base from J, leaving 10 bases between. The CDR3 sequence is 15 residues long. CDR1 SGHNT and CDR2 YYREEE come from the germline V gene (reference sequence). CDR3 coding DNA: TGTGCCAGCAGCTTGTACGGGTTGGGCACAGATACGCAGTATTTT. Protein: CASSLYGLGTDTQYF.

This chain uses TRBV28 with TRBJ1-2; 7 bases fit TRBD1. This CDR3 has 14 residues. Germline CDR1 and CDR2: MDHEN and SYDVKM. The V and J ends lost 8 bases and 3 bases, in that order; junction bases with no gene match: 9. This CDR3 is CASRQGGTDYGYTF. The CDR3 DNA follows: TGTGCCAGCCGACAGGGAGGCACTGACTATGGCTACACCTTC.

This clone was seen a few times. The chain carries TRBV6-1 and TRBJ1-2, with D possibly matching TRBD1 (5 bases). The germline V gene has CDR1 MNHNS and CDR2 SASEGT. Trimming removed 2 bases from V and 4 bases from J, with 11 bases in between. The CDR3 runs to 14 residues. The CDR3 sequence is CASSESAGIYGYTF. For the CDR3, the DNA is TGTGCCAGCAGTGAATCTGCAGGGATCTATGGCTACACCTTC.